Shown below are 9 T cell receptor beta chains from a single sample sequenced in a study of blood T cell repertoires in COVID-19. Generated by immunoSEQ multiplex PCR, the TCRdb table keeps only in-frame clones and is missing some. The repertoire has some 240,000 clones, 80% to 90% of them found once; the top ten carry 9.5% to 13%. The source material was peripheral blood. The receptors derive from a woman in her 70s with COVID-19, enrolled during active disease.

The CDR3 sequence: CASSPGQYNSPLHF. CDR3 bases: TGTGCCAGCAGTCCGGGACAGTATAATTCACCCCTCCACTTT. The chain uses TRBV27 and TRBJ1-6, with 7 bases aligning to TRBD1. The J segment lost 4 bases and the V segment lost 5 bases, leaving 2 bases of the junction unmatched. The CDR3 spans 14 residues. Germline-derived CDR1 and CDR2 are MNHEY and SMNVEV (reference sequence).

This clone has only a few counts. The chain is built from TRBV18 and TRBJ1-2; D is unclear. The CDR3 sequence is 13 residues long. Germline loops: CDR1 KGHSH, CDR2 LQKENI. The V end was cut by 2 bases, the J end by 6 bases, with 10 bases between. DNA of the CDR3: TGTGCCAGCTCACCAGCGGCAGCGGATGGCTACACCTTC. Translation: CASSPAAADGYTF. The complete variable domain, with remaining parts taken from reference TRBV18 and TRBJ1-2, reads NAGVMQNPRHLVRRRGQEARLRCSPMKGHSHVYWYRQLPEEGLKFMVYLQKENIIDESGMPKERFSAEFPKEGPSILRIQQVVRGDSAAYFCASSPAAADGYTFGSGTRLTVV.

The gene calls are TRBV7-3 and TRBJ2-7, with D unclear. The CDR3 extends over 12 amino acids. V was pared by 5 bases and J by 6 bases, with 11 bases between. In germline, CDR1 is SGHTA, CDR2 FQGTGA. The chain's CDR3 is CASSAKCPEQYF. Written as DNA, the CDR3 is TGTGCCAGCAGCGCTAAATGCCCCGAGCAGTACTTC.

The rearrangement joins TRBV5-1 to TRBJ2-7, with D possibly TRBD1 on 6 matching bases. Trimming took off 0 bases at V and 7 bases at J, with 17 bases between the two ends. The CDR3 sequence is 15 residues long. Germline CDR1 SGHRS, CDR2 YFSETQ. CDR3 sequence (DNA): TGCGCCAGCAGCTTGGTTGACGGCAGGGGCGAGGAGCAGTACTTC. It translates to CASSLVDGRGEEQYF.

The CDR3 nucleotides read TGTGCCAGCAGTGTCCGGGACAGTGAAAAACTGTTTTTT. Translation: CASSVRDSEKLFF. The V and J genes are TRBV2 and TRBJ1-4, with 7 positions matching TRBD1. The germline V gene encodes CDR1 SNHLY and CDR2 FYNNEI. V gave up 4 bases and J gave up 7 bases; unmatched junction bases: 3. The length of the CDR3 is 13 residues.

The genes are TRBV11-2 and TRBJ1-2; 9 nucleotides line up with TRBD1. Looked up from germline, CDR1 is SGHAT and CDR2 is FQNNGV. The CDR3 covers 17 residues. V was pared by 4 bases and J by 0 bases, with 9 bases of the junction left unmatched. CDR3 in amino acids: CASSSRTTGGANYGYTF. The CDR3 region has the DNA TGTGCCAGCAGCTCCAGGACGACAGGGGGGGCTAACTATGGCTACACCTTC.

The V and J genes are TRBV5-1 and TRBJ2-7; 10 nucleotides align to TRBD1. The CDR3 length is 14 residues. With 3 bases clipped from V and 3 bases from J, the junction kept 3 bases outside the gene matches. Germline V gene data show CDR1 as SGHRS and CDR2 as YFSETQ. DNA of the CDR3: TGCGCCAGCAGCTCCGGGACAGGGGACTACGAGCAGTACTTC. Translating gives CASSSGTGDYEQYF.

This clone was observed a handful of times. The chain carries TRBV3-1 (or the pseudogene TRBV3-2) and TRBJ1-4; TRBD1 aligns across 7 bases. The CDR3 has 17 residues. V shed 1 base and J 3 bases; nucleotides not matched to a gene: 8. The germline V gene has CDR1 LGHDT and CDR2 YNNKEL (reference sequence). CDR3 amino acids: CASSQGSSGTANEKLFF. The CDR3 bases are TGTGCCAGCAGCCAAGGGTCTAGCGGGACAGCTAATGAAAAACTGTTTTTT.

The CDR3 loop reads CASSKNLGQGYNEQFF. CDR3 bases: TGTGCCAGCAGCAAAAACCTAGGACAGGGGTACAATGAGCAGTTCTTC. The chain is built from TRBV14 and TRBJ2-1, with 9 bases aligning to TRBD1. CDR3 length equals 16 residues. V gave up 5 bases and J gave up 4 bases; unmatched junction bases: 9. Germline values: CDR1 SGHDN, CDR2 FVKESK.